The 3 T cell receptor beta chains reported below all come from one sample, sequenced in a study of blood T cell repertoires in COVID-19. Generated by immunoSEQ multiplex PCR, the TCRdb table keeps only in-frame clones and is missing some. The sample contains 140,000 or so clones, around 76% of which appear only once. The sample was peripheral blood. The receptors originated from a man aged 60 to 69 with acute or convalescent COVID-19.

The V gene is TRBV27, the J gene TRBJ1-5; a weak D match, TRBD1 (6 bases). This CDR3 is built from 14 residues. Trimming removed 5 bases from V and 4 bases from J, with 12 bases in between. Germline V gene lookup returns CDR1 MNHEY and CDR2 SMNVEV (reference sequence). This CDR3 is CASSPRTANQPQHF. In DNA form, the CDR3 reads TGTGCCAGCAGTCCTCGGACAGCGAATCAGCCCCAGCATTTT.

The chain couples TRBV5-6 to TRBJ1-4; tentative D call: TRBD1 (6 bases). CDR3 size: 13 residues. Germline assignment: CDR1 SGHDT and CDR2 YYEEEE. V was trimmed by 3 bases and J by 8 bases, leaving 11 bases between them. CDR3 DNA: TGTGCCAGCAGCTGGGGACAAACCGAAAAACTGTTTTTT. It specifies CASSWGQTEKLFF.

This chain links TRBV18 with TRBJ2-5, with D perhaps TRBD1 (5 bases). The length of the CDR3 is 14 residues. The V gene's germline CDR1 is KGHSH and CDR2 LQKENI. Trimming removed 0 bases from V and 5 bases from J, with 10 bases in between. CDR3 protein: CASSPPEAGETQYF. In DNA, the CDR3 is TGTGCCAGCTCACCACCTGAGGCAGGGGAGACCCAGTACTTC.